These 20 T cell receptor beta chains share one sample of origin, sequenced in a study of blood T cell repertoires in COVID-19 (dated by TCRdb to the early 2020s). Libraries were prepared through the immunoSEQ multiplex PCR assay. In TCRdb, the immuneACCESS table is reduced to in-frame sequences with V and J assigned. These tables do not hold every clone; where another copy was compared, an unresolved V gene accounts for under half, and the others remain unexplained. The sample table holds about 140,000 clones, of which approximately 80% were seen once. In total, the top ten clones hold roughly 10% of the sample. Source material: peripheral blood. Every receptor here comes from an elderly woman in a cohort sampled during active or convalescent COVID-19.

The CDR3 is CASSDHRGFSV. The CDR3 nucleotides are TGTGCCAGTAGTGACCACAGGGGGTTCTCCGTC. The chain links TRBV19 to TRBJ2-7; 8 bases are a match to TRBD1. Germline CDR1 and CDR2: LNHDA and SQIVND (reference sequence). This CDR3 spans 11 amino acids.

J is TRBJ1-1 and V is TRBV11-3, with TRBD1 as a possible D gene (5 bases). The V end lost 1 base, the J end lost 1 base, and 10 bases lay between the germline ends. The CDR3 is made up of 15 amino acids. The V gene's germline CDR1 is SGHNT and CDR2 YENEEA. The CDR3 region is CASSLGGGENTEAFF. The CDR3 DNA reads TGTGCCAGCAGCTTAGGCGGGGGGGAGAACACTGAAGCTTTCTTT.

This clone has only a few counts. The chain is built from TRBV3-1 (or the pseudogene TRBV3-2) and TRBJ1-1; D gene unclear. This CDR3 comprises 16 residues. Trimming took 0 bases from V and 6 from J, leaving 17 bases between them. The V gene's germline CDR1 is LGHDT and CDR2 YNNKEL (reference sequence). CDR3 nucleotides: TGTGCCAGCAGCCAAGATGCGGCACCCCCTAGCGCTGAAGCTTTCTTT. This translates into CASSQDAAPPSAEAFF.

This clone showed up just once. The rearrangement joins TRBV24-1 to TRBJ2-7; 13 nucleotides line up with TRBD2. The V gene end was trimmed by 7 bases and the J gene end by 5 bases; junction bases not matched to a gene: 16. The germline gives CDR1 KGHDR, CDR2 SFDVKD. The CDR3 is made up of 18 amino acids. As DNA, the CDR3 is TGTGCCACCAGCGACGGGACTAGCGGGGACTACCTATTTAACGAGCAGTACGTC. It encodes CATSDGTSGDYLFNEQYV.

The chain is built from TRBV6-5 and TRBJ2-7; TRBD2 might be the D (5 bases). The V and J ends lost 0 bases and 5 bases respectively, with 11 bases between them. CDR3 length equals 14 residues. The V gene's germline CDR1 is MNHEY and CDR2 SVGAGI. The CDR3 coding sequence is TGTGCCAGCAGTTACTCGCCGGGGTCGGACGAGCAGTACTTC. The encoded protein is CASSYSPGSDEQYF.

The chain is built from TRBV24-1 and TRBJ2-3, with D possibly matching TRBD2 (6 bases). The CDR3 totals 15 residues. The V and J ends lost 4 bases and 4 bases respectively, with 14 bases between them. Germline V gene data show CDR1 as KGHDR and CDR2 as SFDVKD. Here the CDR3 DNA reads TGTGCCACCAGTGACCGAATCGGGGAGGCAGATACGCAGTATTTT. Translated: CATSDRIGEADTQYF.

This chain uses TRBV19 with TRBJ2-2, with 9 bases aligning to TRBD2. The CDR3 sequence is 18 residues long. Losses at the gene ends were 3 bases for V and 6 bases for J; bases not matched to a gene: 14. Looked up from germline, CDR1 is LNHDA and CDR2 is SQIVND (reference sequence). The CDR3: CASSIPLAGRVAPGELFF. As DNA, the CDR3 is TGTGCCAGTAGTATCCCCCTAGCGGGAAGGGTTGCTCCCGGGGAGCTGTTTTTT.

The V call is TRBV24-1, the J call TRBJ1-2, with D unresolved. The V and J ends lost 9 bases and 4 bases respectively, with 14 bases between them. The CDR3 sequence is 13 residues long. Germline CDR1 and CDR2: KGHDR and SFDVKD. Here the CDR3 reads CATSSGRRYGYTF. For the CDR3, the DNA is TGTGCCACCTCCTCGGGGAGGCGCTATGGCTACACCTTC.

The genes are TRBV7-8 and TRBJ1-4; TRBD1 agrees at 9 bases. The CDR3 consists of 14 residues. Germline-derived CDR1 and CDR2 are SGHVS and FQNEAQ. V shed 2 bases, J shed 6 bases, and the junction held 1 base outside the gene matches. The CDR3 coding sequence is TGTGCCAGCAGCTTAAGGACAGGGGATGAAAAACTGTTTTTT. Protein product: CASSLRTGDEKLFF.

This sequence joins TRBV2 and TRBJ1-2; D is undetermined. This CDR3 comprises 12 residues. CDR1 and CDR2 (germline): SNHLY, FYNNEI. Trimming stripped 6 bases from V and 5 bases from J, with 10 bases between. This chain's CDR3 is CASRKAGYGYTF. The CDR3 DNA follows: TGTGCCAGCAGAAAAGCGGGATATGGCTACACCTTC.

This chain joins TRBV5-1 and TRBJ2-3, with unresolved D. The CDR3 spans 12 residues. CDR1 is SGHRS and CDR2 is YFSETQ in the germline V gene. With 5 bases removed from V and 0 bases from J, the gap between germline ends came to 4 bases. The CDR3 sequence is CASSRSTDTQYF. Written as DNA, the CDR3 is TGCGCCAGCAGTAGAAGCACAGATACGCAGTATTTT.

The V call is TRBV5-1, the J call TRBJ2-7; 10 nucleotides line up with TRBD1. With V trimmed by 3 bases and J by 7 bases, 7 bases remained unmatched. CDR1 is SGHRS and CDR2 is YFSETQ in the germline V gene. This CDR3 is built from 14 residues. In nucleotides, the CDR3 is TGCGCCAGCAGCTGGGACAGGGGCTTGGGGGAGCAGTACTTC. It encodes CASSWDRGLGEQYF.

The chain is built from TRBV13 and TRBJ1-1, with 9 bases identical to TRBD1. This CDR3 has 16 residues. With 6 bases clipped from V and 0 bases from J, the junction kept 8 bases outside the gene matches. Germline CDR1 PRHDT, CDR2 FYEKMQ (reference sequence). This chain's CDR3 is CASSRGTGFMNTEAFF. CDR3 bases: TGTGCCAGCAGTCGCGGGACAGGGTTTATGAACACTGAAGCTTTCTTT.

This chain joins TRBV9 and TRBJ2-2, with 7 bases fitting TRBD1. The germline V gene encodes CDR1 SGDLS and CDR2 YYNGEE. This CDR3 has 16 amino acids. J lost 3 bases, V lost 5 bases, and 10 bases had no gene match. The CDR3 nucleotides are TGTGCCAGCAGTTCAGACAGGGCGGTCGACACCGGGGAGCTGTTTTTT. Translating gives CASSSDRAVDTGELFF.

The V call is TRBV3-1 (or the pseudogene TRBV3-2), the J call TRBJ2-3, with a possible D match to TRBD1 (6 bases). V gave up 0 bases and J gave up 6 bases, with 7 bases separating them. Per germline, CDR1 LGHDT and CDR2 YNNKEL (reference sequence). The CDR3 has 13 residues. In nucleotides, the CDR3 is TGTGCCAGCAGCCAAGATAGGGGGGATACGCAGTATTTT. Its translation is CASSQDRGDTQYF.

In its sample, this clone was seen a few times. V is TRBV19 and J is TRBJ2-7; tentative D call: TRBD2 (6 bases). V shed 2 bases and J shed 8 bases, with 13 bases lying between them. From germline, CDR1 is LNHDA and CDR2 SQIVND (reference sequence). This CDR3 region has 13 residues. CDR3 DNA sequence: TGTGCCAGTAGTATAACGGGGGTTAGGAAGCAGTACTTC. Translating it yields CASSITGVRKQYF.

This clone came up once. The chain uses TRBV6-2 or TRBV6-3 and TRBJ1-5; possible D gene TRBD1, 5 bases. The germline V gene encodes CDR1 MNHEY and CDR2 SVGEGT. Trimming stripped 2 bases from V and 2 bases from J, with 19 bases between. The length of the CDR3 is 18 residues. The CDR3 nucleotides are TGTGCCAGCAGTTACAGCGTGACACCAAGGGGTCGCAATCAGCCCCAGCATTTT. Translation gives CASSYSVTPRGRNQPQHF.

V usage is TRBV6-5 and J usage is TRBJ2-5; possibly TRBD2 for D (6 bases). CDR3 size: 11 residues. CDR1 is MNHEY and CDR2 is SVGAGI in the germline V gene. V lost 8 bases to trimming and J lost 2 bases, with 6 bases between them. CDR3 sequence reads: CASGTQETQYF. CDR3 DNA: TGTGCCAGCGGGACTCAAGAGACCCAGTACTTC.

The J gene is TRBJ2-2, the V gene TRBV30, with D possibly matching TRBD1 (5 bases). CDR1 is GTSNPN, CDR2 SVGIG, per germline (reference sequence). The CDR3 has 15 amino acids. Trimming took off 6 bases at V and 6 bases at J, with 20 bases between the two ends. The CDR3: CACPRDSSAAGELFF. As DNA, the CDR3 is TGTGCCTGCCCGAGAGACAGCAGTGCGGCCGGGGAGCTGTTTTTT.

This chain connects TRBV24-1 to TRBJ1-2, with no clear D. The germline CDR1 and CDR2 sequences are KGHDR and SFDVKD. This CDR3 contains 14 residues. The V gene lost 1 base and the J gene lost 8 bases, with 13 bases spanning the gap. CDR3 sequence: CATSDFPHSGGYTF. CDR3 bases: TGTGCCACCAGTGATTTTCCCCACAGCGGCGGCTACACCTTC.